These 12 T cell receptor beta chains came from one sample sequenced in a study of PD-L1 blockade in urothelial cancer. Described time point: peripheral blood 6 weeks after treatment start. Sequenced by immunoSEQ multiplex PCR; TCRdb stores in-frame clones only, minus some. The data hold around 80,000 clones, with approximately 90% observed a single time. The sequencing used PBMCs, collected around atezolizumab (anti-PD-L1) treatment. Receptor source: a woman at least 80 years old with urothelial cancer.

This chain links TRBV30 with TRBJ1-5, with no clear D. Deletions cut 0 bases from V and 0 bases from J, with 15 bases between. The germline gives CDR1 GTSNPN, CDR2 SVGIG (reference sequence). The CDR3 runs to 17 residues. The CDR3 nucleotides are TGTGCCTGGAGTGTACAGCCTGACGGGAATAGCAATCAGCCCCAGCATTTT. It specifies CAWSVQPDGNSNQPQHF.

The V gene is TRBV28, the J gene TRBJ1-5; D uncertain. CDR1 and CDR2 from the germline V gene are MDHEN and SYDVKM. The ends were cut back, 3 bases at V and 3 bases at J, with 9 bases in the middle. This CDR3 is built from 14 residues. The CDR3 spells CASSFIQFNQPQHF. Here the CDR3 DNA reads TGTGCCAGCAGTTTTATACAGTTCAATCAGCCCCAGCATTTT.

This rearrangement joins TRBV5-1 to TRBJ2-2; 9 bases match TRBD1. The CDR3 is 15 residues long. From germline, CDR1 is SGHRS and CDR2 YFSETQ. V shed 5 bases, J shed 3 bases, and the junction held 5 bases outside the gene matches. The CDR3 sequence: CASSYGTGYTGELFF. CDR3 in DNA: TGCGCCAGCAGTTATGGGACAGGGTACACCGGGGAGCTGTTTTTT. Full variable domain (remainder filled in from reference TRBV5-1 and TRBJ2-2): KAGVTQTPRYLIKTRGQQVTLSCSPISGHRSVSWYQQTPGQGLQFLFEYFSETQRNKGNFPGRFSGRQFSNSRSEMNVSTLELGDSALYLCASSYGTGYTGELFFGEGSRLTVL.

The chain joins TRBV28 to TRBJ2-6; no definite D call. This CDR3 is built from 13 residues. Germline CDR1 reads MDHEN; CDR2 reads SYDVKM. The V end was cut by 10 bases, the J end by 0 bases, with 7 bases between. The CDR3 coding sequence is TGTGCCACTGACACCTCTGGGGCCAACGTCCTGACTTTC. This translates into CATDTSGANVLTF.

The CDR3 protein is CASSTQKREGFTGELFF. The CDR3 DNA is TGTGCCAGTAGTACGCAAAAGCGGGAGGGCTTCACCGGGGAGCTGTTTTTT. The gene calls are TRBV19 and TRBJ2-2; 10 nucleotides match TRBD2. Losses at the gene ends were 4 bases for V and 4 bases for J; bases not matched to a gene: 9. Germline CDR1 and CDR2: LNHDA and SQIVND (reference sequence). The length of the CDR3 is 17 residues.

The chain recombines TRBV9 with TRBJ2-1; a possible D gene is TRBD2 (6 bases). This CDR3 has 15 residues. The ends were cut back, 3 bases at V and 6 bases at J, with 16 bases in the middle. Germline loops: CDR1 SGDLS, CDR2 YYNGEE. The CDR3 DNA is TGTGCCAGCAGCGCAAGCGGGTACGAAGTCAATGAGCAGTTCTTC. Translation: CASSASGYEVNEQFF.

The chain combines TRBV30 with TRBJ2-2; TRBD2 aligns across 7 bases. V lost 3 bases to trimming and J lost 1 base; unmatched junction nucleotides: 5. This CDR3 contains 15 residues. CDR1 and CDR2 from the germline V gene are GTSNPN and SVGIG (reference sequence). This CDR3 is CAWSVIAGNTGELFF. DNA of the CDR3: TGTGCCTGGAGCGTAATAGCGGGGAACACCGGGGAGCTGTTTTTT. The variable domain in full, with the rest retrieved from reference TRBV30 and TRBJ2-2, is SQTIHQWPATLVQPVGSPLSLECTVEGTSNPNLYWYRQAAGRGLQLLFYSVGIGQISSEVPQNLSASRPQDRQFILSSKKLLLSDSGFYLCAWSVIAGNTGELFFGEGSRLTVL.

The chain is built from TRBV25-1 and TRBJ2-1; 13 bases line up with TRBD2. The V segment lost 5 bases and the J segment 5 bases; nucleotides outside the gene matches: 9. The CDR3 has 17 amino acids. Germline CDR1 MGHDK, CDR2 SYGVNS. CDR3 in amino acids: CASSSRGLAGKNNEQFF. The DNA for the CDR3 is TGTGCCAGCAGTAGTAGGGGACTAGCGGGAAAAAACAATGAGCAGTTCTTC.

This chain uses TRBV11-3 with TRBJ2-7, with D possibly matching TRBD2 (5 bases). CDR1 is SGHNT and CDR2 is YENEEA in the germline V gene. V dropped 3 bases and J dropped 0 bases, with 9 bases sitting between them. The CDR3 covers 14 residues. The CDR3, as DNA: TGTGCCAGCAGCTTGGCGGGTAGCTCCTACGAGCAGTACTTC. Amino acid sequence: CASSLAGSSYEQYF.

The chain couples TRBV15 to TRBJ1-2; the match to TRBD1 covers 9 bases. CDR1 is LNHNV, CDR2 YYDKDF, per germline (reference sequence). With V trimmed by 3 bases and J by 7 bases, 6 bases remained unmatched. The CDR3 consists of 14 residues. The CDR3 bases are TGTGCCACCAGCAGCCAACAGGGGGCATCTGGCTACACCTTC. Protein sequence: CATSSQQGASGYTF.

The chain employs TRBV21-1 and TRBJ2-1; no check of the table's D call, TRBD2, against the DNA was made. TRBV21-1 is a known pseudogene. The CDR3 totals 17 residues. This CDR3 reads CASSNSRTELIYNEQFF. CDR3 in DNA: TGTGCCAGCAGCAATAGCAGAACGGAGCTCATCTACAATGAGCAGTTCTTC.

The gene calls are TRBV5-1 and TRBJ1-1; TRBD1 might be the D (6 bases). Germline V gene data show CDR1 as SGHRS and CDR2 as YFSETQ. The germline V and J ends were trimmed by 3 bases and 0 bases, with 9 bases remaining between them. CDR3 length: 14 amino acids. The CDR3 loop reads CASSSGVLNTEAFF. Here the CDR3 DNA reads TGCGCCAGCAGCTCAGGGGTGTTGAACACTGAAGCTTTCTTT. Full variable domain (missing parts from reference TRBV5-1 and TRBJ1-1): KAGVTQTPRYLIKTRGQQVTLSCSPISGHRSVSWYQQTPGQGLQFLFEYFSETQRNKGNFPGRFSGRQFSNSRSEMNVSTLELGDSALYLCASSSGVLNTEAFFGQGTRLTVV.